The source of this T cell receptor beta chain is a study of T cells after yellow fever vaccination (dated by TCRdb to about 2019). In terms of the full investigation: Libraries from fractions with low cell numbers were prepared with the SMART-Seq v4 Ultra Low Input RNA kit. To follow T-cell clones before and after both primary and booster YFV17D yellow fever vaccination, bulk TCR alpha and beta repertoires underwent longitudinal sequencing. Two healthy male donors, one aged 18 to 30 and one aged 30 to 40 years, made up the cohort. Blood was collected at multiple timepoints before and after primary and secondary immunization, and bulk PBMC replicates and cell subsets were isolated.

The sample's treatment or condition label is to be understood as: live attenuated yellow fever vaccine strain. Two biological replicates of bulk PBMCs were collected at each blood-draw timepoint. PBMCs were isolated from peripheral blood using a standard Ficoll-Paque protocol. TriZol was used to extract RNA from bulk PBMCs, from CD4 and CD8 fractions, and from dextramer-positive and dextramer-negative fractions. Synthesis of TCR cDNA relied on 5'RACE template switching, a step that introduced a universal primer site along with unique molecular identifiers. Priming for cDNA synthesis came from both the TCR alpha and TCR beta constant segments. Two PCR steps were used to amplify libraries, with sample barcodes and sequencing adapters being added in the second step. Sequencing of libraries was performed on Illumina HiSeq 2500 (2x100 bp) or NovaSeq (2x150 bp). The study's processing was this. MIGEC was used to demultiplex reads and collapse the reads into UMI consensus sequences, and MiXCR was used for V(D)J alignment. Vaccine-responding clonotypes were defined with edgeR using replicate PBMC samples, requiring FDR below 0.01 and a log2 fold change above 5 up to day 15. Each bulk clonotype was labeled CD4 or CD8 based on which sequenced repertoire, CD4 or CD8, contained the clonotype at higher abundance. Using fastp trimming at Q25 and MiXCR clonotype assembly, TCRdb reanalyzed the public sequencing data and kept in-frame beta chains. Under each unique CDR3 protein, matching rows form one entry showing the most common genes and DNA. The V and J calls were determined by TCRdb, not by the authors. The sample table lists some 560,000 distinct CDR3 sequences, over 15% of them with a count of one. About 13% of the sample is in the top ten clones.

Its CDR3 holds 15 amino acids, cysteine through phenylalanine. Only the CDR3 portion is preserved as DNA: 45 bases, with reading frame beginning at the first base. Taken from the germline V gene, the CDR1 and CDR2 loops are MNHEY and SVGEGT. Trimmed from V: 6 bases; trimmed from J: 6 bases; junction bases lacking a gene match: 6. A note on this clonotype: The antigen it binds to is not known. Qualities for individual bases were not recorded, and no much larger clone is one base off.

What the study reported, not specific to this receptor: Most clones expanded after primary vaccination were re-detected after the booster (almost 98% of CD4 and 88% of CD8), suggesting broad memory maintenance. Because only a couple of donors were included in the study, the extent to which the findings can be generalized is limited. Because abundant contaminating clonotypes from the bulk population could be contained in FACS-sorted repertoires, computational filtering was required. A small share of clonotypes occurred in both CD4 and CD8 compartments, likely arising from convergent recombination. The secondary T-cell response was found to be weaker but faster than the primary response, with a peak reached on day 5 rather than on day 15.

This clonotype originated in a man aged 25-45 years who received the YFV17D yellow fever vaccine. This sequence uses TRBV6-2 or TRBV6-3 and TRBJ2-3, with 13 middle bases fitting TRBD2. The sequenced sample was PBMCs, obtained 15 days after the yellow fever booster vaccination. CDR3 reads: CASRLAGGKGDTQYF. The DNA is TGTGCCAGCAGACTAGCGGGAGGGAAAGGGGATACGCAGTATTTT.